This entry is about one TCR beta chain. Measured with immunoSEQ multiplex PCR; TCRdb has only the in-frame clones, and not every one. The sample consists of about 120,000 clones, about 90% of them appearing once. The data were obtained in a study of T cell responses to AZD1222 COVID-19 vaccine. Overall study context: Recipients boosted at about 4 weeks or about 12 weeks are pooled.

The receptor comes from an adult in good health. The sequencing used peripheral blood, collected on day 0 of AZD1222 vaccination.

CDR3 in amino acids: CASSRRMLAGRSSYNEQFF. CDR3 nucleotide sequence: TGTGCCAGCAGCCGCCGGATGCTAGCGGGAAGGAGCTCCTACAATGAGCAGTTCTTC. The chain uses TRBV7-8 and TRBJ2-1; 9 bases are a match to TRBD2. The CDR3 contains 19 residues. CDR1 and CDR2 (germline): SGHVS, FQNEAQ. V shed 5 bases and J 0 bases; nucleotides not matched to a gene: 14.